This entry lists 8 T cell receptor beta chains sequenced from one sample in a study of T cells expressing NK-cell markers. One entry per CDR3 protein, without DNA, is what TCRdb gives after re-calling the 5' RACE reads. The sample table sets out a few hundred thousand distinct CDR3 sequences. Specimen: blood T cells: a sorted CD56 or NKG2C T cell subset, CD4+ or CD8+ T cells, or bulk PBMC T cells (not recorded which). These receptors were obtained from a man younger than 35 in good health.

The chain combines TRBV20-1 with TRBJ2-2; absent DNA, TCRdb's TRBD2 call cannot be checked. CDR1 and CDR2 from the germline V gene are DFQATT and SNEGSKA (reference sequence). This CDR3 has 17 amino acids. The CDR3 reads CSARDPSGGSDTGELFF.

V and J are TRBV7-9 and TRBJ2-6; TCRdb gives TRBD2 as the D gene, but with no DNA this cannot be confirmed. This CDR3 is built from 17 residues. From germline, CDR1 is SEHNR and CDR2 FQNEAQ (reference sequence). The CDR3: CASSINSGGPGANVLTF.

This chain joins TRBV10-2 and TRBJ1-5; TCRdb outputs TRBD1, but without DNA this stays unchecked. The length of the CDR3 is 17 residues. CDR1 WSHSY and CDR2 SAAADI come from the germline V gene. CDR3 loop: CASSAFISEGGREPQHF.

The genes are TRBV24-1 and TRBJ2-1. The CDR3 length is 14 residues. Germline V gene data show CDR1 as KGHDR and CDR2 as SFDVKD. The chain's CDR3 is CATSDLETSNEQFF.

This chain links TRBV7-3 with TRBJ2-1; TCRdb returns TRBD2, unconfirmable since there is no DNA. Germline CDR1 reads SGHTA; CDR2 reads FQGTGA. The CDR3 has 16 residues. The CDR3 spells CASSLGQGLHYNEQFF.

The CDR3 sequence is CASLPGQGIYGYTF. V and J are TRBV28 and TRBJ1-2; TCRdb gives TRBD1 as the D gene, but with no DNA this cannot be confirmed. CDR3 length: 14 amino acids. The V gene's germline CDR1 is MDHEN and CDR2 SYDVKM.

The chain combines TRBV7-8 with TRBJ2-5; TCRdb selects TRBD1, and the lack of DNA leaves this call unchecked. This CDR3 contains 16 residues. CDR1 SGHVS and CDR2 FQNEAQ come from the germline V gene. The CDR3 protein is CASSPLSAGSLETQYF.

This CDR3 is CASGEMTRVGETQYF. The chain is built from TRBV5-1 and TRBJ2-5. CDR1 is SGHRS and CDR2 is YFSETQ in the germline V gene. The CDR3 is 15 amino acids.